Listed below are T cell receptor beta chains from one sample, sequenced in a study of T-cell memory formation after mild COVID-19. TCRdb itself ran the 5' RACE reads through MiXCR, one entry per CDR3 protein. The sample holds approximately 240,000 distinct CDR3 sequences, roughly 15% seen once. Sequenced material: PBMCs or a T cell subset sorted from them (not recorded which). The receptors shown here come from a young man who had mild COVID-19 (a few samples of this study predate the infection). Cell type and time point are not known. CDR3s leave out the opening cysteine and the closing phenylalanine or tryptophan. Clone size, where shown, is once, few, many, or a class for clones that have expanded.

j_call clone_size v_call cdr3_aa
TRBJ1-4 - TRBV12-3/TRBV12-4 ASSLPPGGNEKLF
TRBJ2-5 - TRBV7-2 ASSLDQGRETQY
TRBJ2-1 many TRBV24-1 ATSDEYNEQF
TRBJ2-1 few TRBV5-1 ATTRTTGTGSNEQF
TRBJ2-5 few TRBV6-6 ASRSTGPQETQY
TRBJ2-4 many TRBV20-1 SARNPRGGYGNIQY
TRBJ1-5 - TRBV7-9 ASSLGFGRSQGQPQH
TRBJ1-1 few TRBV18 ASSPPSREAEAF
TRBJ2-2 few TRBV7-6 ASSLIVSGGNTGELF
TRBJ2-4 few TRBV6-2/TRBV6-3 ASSDRGRRDIQY
TRBJ1-1 many TRBV5-1 ASSYTGTGGNTEAF
TRBJ2-5 many TRBV7-2 ASSLADEETQY
TRBJ2-3 few TRBV5-1 ASRLKAGQGSDTQY
TRBJ2-2 - TRBV5-1 ASSLRNRTNTGELF
TRBJ2-3 - TRBV20-1 SARDRSRVADTQY
TRBJ1-5 many TRBV6-5 ASRRDSSNQPQH
TRBJ2-5 - TRBV5-4 ASSRMTSGSVITQY
TRBJ1-2 - TRBV2 ASSDPTESYGYT
TRBJ1-2 few TRBV19 ASQPGTAYGYT
TRBJ1-3 - TRBV7-6 ASSLNAGSGNTIY
TRBJ2-7 - TRBV5-1 ASSLTGQIYEQY
TRBJ1-2 few TRBV15 ATSMIGVIGGYT
TRBJ1-3 - TRBV7-9 ASSPPGYSGNTIY
TRBJ2-5 many TRBV7-2 ASSLVPGTVQETQY
TRBJ2-3 - TRBV12-3/TRBV12-4 ASRSFRVAPSTDTQY
TRBJ2-2 many TRBV4-1 ASSRTRQANTGELF
TRBJ2-7 few TRBV10-3 AISVGPTYEQY
TRBJ1-6 few TRBV20-1 SARQGVDSPLH
TRBJ1-3 - TRBV6-5 ASSSPGRSGNTIY
TRBJ2-2 - TRBV10-3 AISELSSGSNTGELF
TRBJ1-2 few TRBV29-1 SVEWIGGNYGYT
TRBJ1-2 - TRBV4-2 ASSQEWDRGRLWNGYT
TRBJ2-5 - TRBV6-1 ASSDVGISQY
TRBJ2-1 - TRBV20-1 SASRTGVDEQF
TRBJ2-3 - TRBV6-2/TRBV6-3 ASSHTGRAQY
TRBJ2-7 - TRBV4-2 ASSQVGGALYEQY
TRBJ2-7 - TRBV5-1 ASSAGTAGYEQY
TRBJ2-2 few TRBV5-1 ASSLDTEGGELF
TRBJ1-2 - TRBV6-5 ASSMSGGHNYGYT
TRBJ2-5 - TRBV12-3/TRBV12-4 ASSSRPTQETQY
TRBJ2-6 many TRBV12-3/TRBV12-4 ASRNSGANVLT
TRBJ1-2 - TRBV3-1 ASSPATDYGYT
TRBJ2-1 few TRBV4-2 ASSQDLTSGVVSSYNEQF
TRBJ1-1 - TRBV2 ASSGTRADTEAF
TRBJ2-5 - TRBV4-1 ASSVIEQETQY
TRBJ2-1 few TRBV12-3/TRBV12-4 ASSLWGGGNEQF
TRBJ2-3 - TRBV12-3/TRBV12-4 ASRSWAGGPTDTQY
TRBJ1-3 - TRBV5-1 ASSLDGGFAIY
TRBJ1-2 many TRBV29-1 SVGDRNYGYT
TRBJ1-4 - TRBV28 ASGGTGTNEKLF
TRBJ2-5 - TRBV6-2/TRBV6-3 ASSNGRGGAETQY
TRBJ1-5 - TRBV20-1 SATRGRPNQPQH
TRBJ2-2 - TRBV19 ASRFTGELF
TRBJ2-1 - TRBV11-2 ASSLIPRGAPYNEQF
TRBJ2-6 many TRBV20-1 SARTGAGANVLT